The 5 T cell receptor beta chains below come from one sample, sequenced in a study of blood T cell repertoires in COVID-19. Generated by immunoSEQ multiplex PCR, the TCRdb table keeps only in-frame clones and is missing some. This sample has 200,000 to 300,000 clones; just under 85% occur once, and the top ten carry more than 6%. The material sequenced was peripheral blood. These receptors all stem from a woman aged 55-70 years with active or convalescent COVID-19.

This chain connects TRBV14 to TRBJ2-1, with D perhaps matching TRBD1 (5 bases). Germline V gives CDR1 SGHDN, CDR2 FVKESK. The CDR3 consists of 13 residues. Trimming took off 2 bases at V and 4 bases at J, with 6 bases between the two ends. DNA of the CDR3: TGTGCCAGCAGCCAAAGGGGTTACAATGAGCAGTTCTTC. It codes for CASSQRGYNEQFF.

CDR3 amino acids: CASSPEGQNPGNTIYF. The CDR3 nucleotides are TGTGCCAGCAGCCCCGAGGGACAGAATCCTGGAAACACCATATATTTT. The chain has TRBV7-8 and TRBJ1-3; TRBD1 agrees at 7 bases. Germline values: CDR1 SGHVS, CDR2 FQNEAQ. V dropped 5 bases and J dropped 2; count of bases not matched to a gene: 9. The CDR3 contains 16 residues. The entire variable domain, with the rest obtained from reference TRBV7-8 and TRBJ1-3, is as follows: GAGVSQSPRYKVAKRGQDVALRCDPISGHVSLFWYQQALGQGPEFLTYFQNEAQLDKSGLPSDRFFAERPEGSVSTLKIQRTQQEDSAVYLCASSPEGQNPGNTIYFGEGSWLTVV.

The rearrangement joins TRBV11-3 to TRBJ2-1; D not resolved. The CDR3 is 13 residues long. V was trimmed by 8 bases and J by 8 bases, leaving 16 bases between them. Germline V CDR1 and CDR2: SGHNT, YENEEA. CDR3 region: CASAPKFIDEQFF. In DNA form, the CDR3 reads TGTGCCAGCGCCCCCAAGTTTATAGATGAGCAGTTCTTC.

The chain is built from TRBV7-2 and TRBJ1-4; weak D call: TRBD1 (6 bases). The CDR3 extends over 13 amino acids. V was shortened by 5 bases and J by 6 bases, with 10 bases between the two germline ends. The germline CDR1 and CDR2 sequences are SGHTA and FQGNSA. The CDR3 loop is CASSTRTDEKLFF. In DNA, the CDR3 is TGTGCCAGCAGCACCCGGACAGATGAAAAACTGTTTTTT.

The chain uses TRBV6-5 and TRBJ2-2; no clear D. The germline V gene has CDR1 MNHEY and CDR2 SVGAGI. The CDR3 runs to 15 residues. V was clipped by 2 bases and J by 2 bases, with 9 bases between them. This chain's CDR3 is CASSYAHRNTGELFF. As DNA, the CDR3 is TGTGCCAGCAGTTACGCACACAGAAACACCGGGGAGCTGTTTTTT.